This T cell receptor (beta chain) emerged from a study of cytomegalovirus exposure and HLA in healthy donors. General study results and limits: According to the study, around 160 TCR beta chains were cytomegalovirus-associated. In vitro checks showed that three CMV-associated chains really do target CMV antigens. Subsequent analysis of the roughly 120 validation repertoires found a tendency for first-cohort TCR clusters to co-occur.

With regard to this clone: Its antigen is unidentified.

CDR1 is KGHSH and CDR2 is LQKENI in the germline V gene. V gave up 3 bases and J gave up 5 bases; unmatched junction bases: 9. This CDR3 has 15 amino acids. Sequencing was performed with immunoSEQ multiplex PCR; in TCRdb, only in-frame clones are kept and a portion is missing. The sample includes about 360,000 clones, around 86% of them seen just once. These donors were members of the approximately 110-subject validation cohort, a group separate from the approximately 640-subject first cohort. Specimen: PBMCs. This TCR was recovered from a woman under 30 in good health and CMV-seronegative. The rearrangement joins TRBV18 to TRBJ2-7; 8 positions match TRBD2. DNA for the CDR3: TGTGCCAGCTCACCCTCTATAGGGACTAGAAACGAGCAGTACTTC. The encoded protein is CASSPSIGTRNEQYF.